This TCR beta chain was captured by sequencing in a study of untreated major depressive disorder (dated 2018 in TCRdb). For context, the study as a whole: A cross-sectional case-control design was used to compare T cell phenotype and TCR repertoire between antidepressant-free major depressive disorder patients and individually matched non-depressed controls. Differences in Vbeta 5.1, Vbeta 11 and Vbeta 22 usage observed by flow cytometry in the whole cohort were followed up by sequencing.

Details on this clone: The clone's antigen remains unknown. No quality values exist for individual bases; no much larger clone is one base distant.

Each depressed patient was matched pairwise with a non-depressed control on sex, age, current smoking status and body mass index. Every participant was of European descent. Controls had no mood disorder either currently or in their lifetime and had a Quick Inventory of Depressive Symptoms-Self Report score of 5 or lower. Major medical conditions, Axis I/II comorbidities, regular medication or illicit drug use, and drinking over 100 g alcohol weekly were applied as exclusion criteria for all participants. From each participant, roughly 32 ml of peripheral blood was collected into EDTA tubes. Using the BD IMag Human CD4 T Lymphocyte Enrichment Set, CD4+ T cells were purified from thawed PBMCs via magnetic negative selection. Flow cytometry confirmed that the CD4+ enrichment method typically gave 90% to 95% purity. A subgroup of a handful of case-control pairs, chosen blind to the chemokine receptor expression and flow-cytometric repertoire skewing results, underwent TCRbeta sequencing. All blood samples were collected in the morning at 8:00 a.m., and PBMCs were isolated by Ficoll-Hypaque gradient centrifugation. PBMCs were cryopreserved by gradual cooling to -80 degrees C and were kept in liquid nitrogen until assay.

On the study overall, not on this receptor specifically: Sequencing confirmed higher TRBV05-01 (Vbeta 5.1) usage among CD4+ T cells of depressed patients than controls, with p = 0.040 in a one-tailed test. For the sequencing comparisons, one-tailed planned tests were applied to only three preselected Vbeta families. Because of the strict matching and exclusion criteria, the study sample was comparatively small, which limits how generalizable the findings are. In the sequencing data, TRBV25-01 and TRBV02-01 usage matched the flow-cytometry pattern without reaching statistical significance. The top five TRBV05-01 clones in every sequenced subject were all private clones.

V lost 0 bases and J lost 8 bases; the stretch between them is 21 bases long. The CDR3 goes from the cysteine to the phenylalanine over 17 residues. Only the CDR3 part of the read is kept: 51 bases, read in frame from the first base. Looking up the germline V gene yields CDR1 SGHRS and CDR2 YFSETQ. The Qiagen DNeasy Blood and Tissue Kit was used to extract total genomic DNA from purified CD4+ T cells. Using immunoSEQ immunosequencing protocols, the TCRbeta CDR3 region, as defined by IMGT, was amplified and sequenced. The authors processed their data as follows. Raw sequence data were preprocessed by the immunoSEQ service for PCR and sequencing error correction. After being loaded into the immunoSEQ Analyzer, the data underwent further analysis with VDJtools v1.0.7. The paired Wilcoxon signed-rank test was used to test for differences between patients and controls. The clones in this table, taken by TCRdb from immuneACCESS, are in-frame only. Not every clone is retained; where verified, under half of the shortfall comes from an unresolved V gene, and the cause of the rest is unknown. V and J calls and clone size follow that table, whereas D and trimming were derived from the DNA. In this sample the table shows 20,000 to 25,000 clones, over 85% of which occur a single time. Under 0.6% of the sample is in the top ten clones.

In this chain, TRBV5-1 is recombined with TRBJ1-3; TRBD1 is a possible D gene, resting on 6 matching bases. This sequence was found in a woman in her thirties or forties in good health. The sample comprised CD4+ T cells from PBMCs. The DNA sequence follows: TGCGCCAGCAGCTTGGCCCCAGCCGGAGGGTCAGGGGACACCATATATTTT. Its protein reads: CASSLAPAGGSGDTIYF.